This is a list of T cell receptor beta chains from one sample in a study of post-analysis software for immune sequencing data. In TCRdb, the PCR reads were re-called with MiXCR into one record per CDR3 protein. The data contain about 540,000 distinct CDR3 sequences, 34% of them seen just once; the ten biggest clones take up 5% to 6%. Material: blood. Source of these receptors: a girl under 18 with multiple sclerosis. Each CDR3 is given with its conserved first and last residue. Each record gives: D gene, V gene, clone size, J gene, CDR3 protein, CDR3 DNA. D genes are given only for firm matches. Not every row has a clone size; where given, it reads once, few, many or a size class.

d_call: TRBD2; v_call: TRBV4-1; clone_size: many; j_call: TRBJ2-3; cdr3_aa: CASSQVAGGTDTQYF; cdr3_nt: TGCGCCAGCAGCCAAGTAGCGGGGGGCACAGATACGCAGTATTTT
d_call: TRBD2; v_call: TRBV4-1; clone_size: NA; j_call: TRBJ2-1; cdr3_aa: CASSWGLAETYNEQFF; cdr3_nt: TGCGCCAGCAGCTGGGGACTAGCGGAAACCTACAATGAGCAGTTCTTC
d_call: NA; v_call: TRBV10-3; clone_size: NA; j_call: TRBJ1-1; cdr3_aa: CAITPGRNTEAFF; cdr3_nt: TGTGCCATCACACCGGGACGGAACACTGAAGCTTTCTTT
d_call: NA; v_call: TRBV6-6; clone_size: NA; j_call: TRBJ2-5; cdr3_aa: CASSSQVRETQYF; cdr3_nt: TGTGCCAGCAGTTCACAGGTTAGAGAGACCCAGTACTTC
d_call: NA; v_call: TRBV6-5; clone_size: NA; j_call: TRBJ2-5; cdr3_aa: CASSTPPETQYF; cdr3_nt: TGTGCCAGCAGTACTCCCCCGGAGACCCAGTACTTC
d_call: NA; v_call: TRBV20-1; clone_size: NA; j_call: TRBJ1-5; cdr3_aa: CSARPLEQVLQPPHF; cdr3_nt: TGCAGTGCTAGACCCCTGGAGCAGGTCCTTCAGCCCCCGCATTTT
d_call: NA; v_call: TRBV5-4; clone_size: few; j_call: TRBJ2-5; cdr3_aa: CASSQTPARGETQYF; cdr3_nt: TGTGCCAGCAGCCAGACGCCAGCACGCGGCGAGACCCAGTACTTC
d_call: NA; v_call: TRBV7-6; clone_size: few; j_call: TRBJ2-5; cdr3_aa: CASSLGHLQETQYF; cdr3_nt: TGTGCCAGCAGCTTAGGACACCTCCAGGAGACCCAGTACTTC
d_call: TRBD2; v_call: TRBV7-2; clone_size: many; j_call: TRBJ2-1; cdr3_aa: CASSSSGGPYNEQFF; cdr3_nt: TGTGCCAGCAGCTCTAGCGGGGGGCCCTACAATGAGCAGTTCTTC
d_call: NA; v_call: TRBV7-6; clone_size: NA; j_call: TRBJ2-1; cdr3_aa: CASSPAGTRQFF; cdr3_nt: TGTGCCAGCAGCCCGGCGGGGACACGGCAGTTCTTC
d_call: TRBD1; v_call: TRBV20-1; clone_size: NA; j_call: TRBJ2-7; cdr3_aa: CSAIGQGAVEQYF; cdr3_nt: TGCAGTGCTATAGGACAGGGGGCCGTCGAGCAGTACTTC
d_call: NA; v_call: TRBV20-1; clone_size: few; j_call: TRBJ2-7; cdr3_aa: CSVGTGSDEQYF; cdr3_nt: TGCAGTGTCGGGACGGGGTCCGACGAGCAGTACTTC
d_call: NA; v_call: TRBV5-1; clone_size: NA; j_call: TRBJ2-1; cdr3_aa: CASSERTVGYNEQFF; cdr3_nt: TGCGCCAGCAGCGAAAGGACAGTCGGGTACAATGAGCAGTTCTTC
d_call: NA; v_call: TRBV29-1; clone_size: NA; j_call: TRBJ1-1; cdr3_aa: CNVGTGQGSKAFF; cdr3_nt: TGCAACGTTGGGACGGGCCAAGGAAGTAAAGCTTTCTTT
d_call: TRBD2; v_call: TRBV20-1; clone_size: NA; j_call: TRBJ2-1; cdr3_aa: CSARAGGYNEQFF; cdr3_nt: TGCAGTGCTAGAGCGGGGGGATACAATGAGCAGTTCTTC
d_call: NA; v_call: TRBV9; clone_size: NA; j_call: TRBJ2-2; cdr3_aa: CASSVVGGTTGELFF; cdr3_nt: TGTGCCAGCAGCGTAGTAGGCGGGACCACCGGGGAGCTGTTTTTT
d_call: TRBD1; v_call: TRBV5-5; clone_size: NA; j_call: TRBJ2-1; cdr3_aa: CASSSTGVSYNEQFF; cdr3_nt: TGTGCCAGCAGTTCTACAGGGGTTTCCTACAATGAGCAGTTCTTC
d_call: TRBD1; v_call: TRBV7-9; clone_size: NA; j_call: TRBJ1-1; cdr3_aa: CASSDRDSATEAFF; cdr3_nt: TGTGCCAGCAGCGACCGGGACAGTGCTACTGAAGCTTTCTTT
d_call: NA; v_call: TRBV7-6; clone_size: NA; j_call: TRBJ2-5; cdr3_aa: CASSLVDPWDPQYF; cdr3_nt: TGTGCCAGCAGCTTAGTAGATCCCTGGGACCCCCAGTACTTC
d_call: NA; v_call: TRBV4-2; clone_size: NA; j_call: TRBJ2-7; cdr3_aa: CASSPSQAVSYEQYF; cdr3_nt: TGTGCCAGCAGCCCCTCCCAAGCGGTGTCCTACGAGCAGTACTTC
d_call: TRBD1; v_call: TRBV6-6; clone_size: few; j_call: TRBJ1-2; cdr3_aa: CASRSGTGANYGYTF; cdr3_nt: TGTGCCAGCAGGTCCGGGACAGGGGCTAACTATGGCTACACCTTC
d_call: TRBD1; v_call: TRBV13; clone_size: NA; j_call: TRBJ1-1; cdr3_aa: CASSSLDRGNTEAFF; cdr3_nt: TGTGCCAGCAGCTCCCTCGACAGGGGGAACACTGAAGCTTTCTTT
d_call: NA; v_call: TRBV12-3/TRBV12-4; clone_size: NA; j_call: TRBJ2-7; cdr3_aa: CASSVRREQYF; cdr3_nt: TGTGCCAGCTCGGTCAGAAGAGAGCAGTACTTC
d_call: NA; v_call: TRBV3-1; clone_size: few; j_call: TRBJ1-4; cdr3_aa: CASSQDDDEKLFF; cdr3_nt: TGTGCCAGCAGCCAAGACGATGATGAAAAACTGTTTTTT
d_call: TRBD1; v_call: TRBV28; clone_size: few; j_call: TRBJ2-7; cdr3_aa: CASNPDRVHEQYF; cdr3_nt: TGTGCCAGCAATCCGGACAGGGTCCACGAGCAGTACTTC
d_call: TRBD1; v_call: TRBV20-1; clone_size: few; j_call: TRBJ1-2; cdr3_aa: CSARVGQGQGYTF; cdr3_nt: TGCAGTGCTAGAGTGGGACAGGGGCAAGGCTACACCTTC
d_call: NA; v_call: TRBV18; clone_size: many; j_call: TRBJ2-3; cdr3_aa: CASSPLSGGTTDTQYF; cdr3_nt: TGTGCCAGCTCACCACTATCGGGCGGGACCACAGATACGCAGTATTTT